This TCR beta chain was documented in a study of blood T cell repertoires in COVID-19. At the level of the study: Samples taken during acute and convalescent COVID-19 were collected in the United States, Italy and Spain. PBMCs, B-cell-depleted T cells, or T cells provided the cDNA or gDNA that made up the material.

CDR3 length equals 15 residues. Germline V gene lookup returns CDR1 SGDLS and CDR2 YYNGEE. The ends lost 0 bases at V and 4 bases at J; junction bases unmatched: 3. As to this clone: The sample has other DNA sequences that encode this CDR3 too.

As handled by the study authors: Researchers report that nucleated cell counts were estimated from reference gene primer amplification. The repertoire was sequenced with immunoSEQ multiplex PCR; TCRdb's copy has only in-frame clones and lacks some. That table supplies the V and J calls and clone size; D and trimming were determined from the DNA. Of approximately 250,000 clones in the sample, 86% were seen once. J is TRBJ2-5 and V is TRBV9; 10 bases are shared with TRBD2. The source is a middle-aged man with active or convalescent COVID-19. Sequences were obtained from peripheral blood. The CDR3 DNA is TGTGCCAGCAGCGTAGGGCTAGCGGGAGCAGAGACCCAGTACTTC. As protein: CASSVGLAGAETQYF.